One and the same sample provided the 22 T cell receptor beta chains below, sequenced in a study of OX40 agonist ivuxolimab in advanced cancers. Sequencing was performed with immunoSEQ multiplex PCR; in TCRdb, only in-frame clones are kept and a portion is missing. The table shows roughly 50,000 clones, with approximately 87% occurring only once. The source was CD4+ or CD8+ T cells sorted from blood, collected in a trial of the OX40 agonist ivuxolimab. The receptors shown here come from an adult with an advanced solid tumor such as melanoma, head and neck, liver or kidney cancer.

In DNA, the CDR3 is TGTGCCAGCAGTTTGGGACAGTCCACCGGGGAGCTGTTTTTT. Its protein is CASSLGQSTGELFF. J is TRBJ2-2 and V is TRBV27; 7 bases are shared with TRBD1. CDR1 is MNHEY and CDR2 is SMNVEV in the germline V gene (reference sequence). The J segment lost 4 bases and the V segment lost 3 bases, leaving 2 bases of the junction unmatched. CDR3 length: 14 residues.

This clone has only one observation. This chain links TRBV21-1 with TRBJ1-5; TRBD1, the table's D call, lacks a check against the DNA. TRBV21-1 is designated a pseudogene. This CDR3 spans 20 amino acids. Written as DNA, the CDR3 is TGTGCCAGCAGCGTATCTCCGGGACAGGGTACGTTTAATAGCAATCAGCCCCAGCATTTT. It specifies CASSVSPGQGTFNSNQPQHF.

The V gene is TRBV7-9, the J gene TRBJ2-3, with 7 positions matching TRBD1. With 6 bases clipped from V and 4 bases from J, the junction kept 13 bases outside the gene matches. The germline V gene encodes CDR1 SEHNR and CDR2 FQNEAQ (reference sequence). This CDR3 has 16 residues. The CDR3: CASSSNTGAKSDTQYF. The CDR3 region has the DNA TGTGCCAGCAGTTCTAACACAGGGGCCAAGTCAGATACGCAGTATTTT.

The genes are TRBV28 and TRBJ2-3, with D tentatively TRBD2 (7 bases). The CDR3 consists of 15 residues. Germline loops: CDR1 MDHEN, CDR2 SYDVKM. The V gene lost 1 base and the J gene lost 4 bases, with 12 bases spanning the gap. The CDR3 DNA follows: TGTGCCAGCAGTTTATCGGGGGGCGGGCCAGATACGCAGTATTTT. Protein: CASSLSGGGPDTQYF.

The chain couples TRBV4-1 to TRBJ1-2; the match to TRBD1 covers 8 bases. The CDR3 is made up of 13 amino acids. V lost 4 bases and J lost 4; bases outside the gene matches: 2. Germline assignment: CDR1 MGHRA and CDR2 YSYEKL. The CDR3 here is CASSPTGGYGYTF. The CDR3 DNA reads as TGCGCCAGCAGCCCCACAGGGGGCTATGGCTACACCTTC.

The chain links TRBV7-6 to TRBJ1-4; D call uncertain. CDR3 size: 14 residues. Per germline, CDR1 SGHVS and CDR2 FNYEAQ. The V end was cut by 1 base, the J end by 1 base, with 4 bases between. In DNA, the CDR3 is TGTGCCAGCAGCTTAGAAAGAACTAATGAAAAACTGTTTTTT. Its protein is CASSLERTNEKLFF.

J is TRBJ2-7 and V is TRBV7-2; 11 positions agree with TRBD2. CDR1 is SGHTA, CDR2 FQGNSA, per germline. J was trimmed by 2 bases and V by 3 bases; bases with no gene match: 6. The CDR3 loop spans 16 amino acids. This CDR3 is CASSFLAGGPTYEQYF. CDR3 coding DNA: TGTGCCAGCAGCTTCCTAGCGGGGGGTCCTACCTACGAGCAGTACTTC.

The CDR3 DNA sequence: TGTGCCTGGAGTCTCAGCAATGAGCAGTTCTTC. This gives the protein CAWSLSNEQFF. The chain couples TRBV30 to TRBJ2-1; D not certain. This CDR3 comprises 11 residues. V was clipped by 2 bases and J by 6 bases, with 5 bases between them. The germline V gene has CDR1 GTSNPN and CDR2 SVGIG (reference sequence).

This chain links TRBV5-5 with TRBJ2-7; D is perhaps TRBD1 (6 bases). The CDR3 extends over 12 amino acids. Per germline, CDR1 SGHKS and CDR2 YYEKEE (reference sequence). V dropped 1 base and J dropped 6 bases, with 8 bases sitting between them. This CDR3 is CASSLTGSEQYF. The CDR3 bases are TGTGCCAGCAGCTTGACAGGGAGCGAGCAGTACTTC. Together with reference TRBV5-5 and TRBJ2-7, the CDR3 gives the full variable domain: DAGVTQSPTHLIKTRGQQVTLRCSPISGHKSVSWYQQVLGQGPQFIFQYYEKEERGRGNFPDRFSARQFPNYSSELNVNALLLGDSALYLCASSLTGSEQYFGPGTRLTVT.

This sequence joins TRBV4-1 and TRBJ2-5; 16 positions agree with TRBD2. The V and J ends lost 2 bases and 2 bases, in that order; junction bases with no gene match: 5. The CDR3 covers 18 residues. Germline lookup yields CDR1 MGHRA and CDR2 YSYEKL. This chain's CDR3 is CASSQNPGLAGGQETQYF. CDR3 bases: TGCGCCAGCAGCCAAAATCCGGGACTAGCGGGAGGGCAAGAGACCCAGTACTTC.

This chain links TRBV19 with TRBJ1-4; unclear D gene. Trimming shortened V by 6 bases and J by 0 bases, and 11 bases separated the two germline ends. Germline values: CDR1 LNHDA, CDR2 SQIVND (reference sequence). This CDR3 has 15 amino acids. This chain's CDR3 is CASRGSGATNEKLFF. The CDR3 DNA sequence: TGTGCCAGTAGGGGGTCAGGAGCAACTAATGAAAAACTGTTTTTT. Based on the CDR3 plus reference TRBV19 and TRBJ1-4, the full variable domain is DGGITQSPKYLFRKEGQNVTLSCEQNLNHDAMYWYRQDPGQGLRLIYYSQIVNDFQKGDIAEGYSVSREKKESFPLTVTSAQKNPTAFYLCASRGSGATNEKLFFGSGTQLSVL.

The rearrangement links TRBV27 to TRBJ1-1, with D perhaps matching TRBD1 (6 bases). The CDR3 is 13 residues long. V was cut by 4 bases and J by 2 bases, with 8 bases left in between. CDR1 is MNHEY, CDR2 SMNVEV, per germline (reference sequence). CDR3 sequence: CASSWGQNTEAFF. In DNA, the CDR3 is TGTGCCAGCAGTTGGGGACAAAACACTGAAGCTTTCTTT.

This chain uses TRBV7-2 with TRBJ1-2; 7 bases align to TRBD1. Trimming removed 5 bases from V and 4 bases from J; junction bases left unmatched: 4. The CDR3 is 13 residues long. Germline loops: CDR1 SGHTA, CDR2 FQGNSA. DNA for the CDR3: TGTGCCAGCAGCGAAACAGGGGCCTATGGCTACACCTTC. Amino acid sequence: CASSETGAYGYTF.

This clone was seen a few times. In DNA, the CDR3 is TGTGCCAGCAGCGTAGGGGATTACACTGAAGCTTTCTTT. It encodes CASSVGDYTEAFF. The V gene is TRBV9, the J gene TRBJ1-1; D remains unclear. Deletions cut 0 bases from V and 3 bases from J, with 6 bases between. Germline V gene data show CDR1 as SGDLS and CDR2 as YYNGEE. CDR3 length: 13 residues.

V usage is TRBV9 and J usage is TRBJ1-4; D is unresolved. The CDR3 totals 16 residues. V lost 0 bases, J lost 8 bases, and 17 bases lay in between. The germline V gene has CDR1 SGDLS and CDR2 YYNGEE. The DNA for the CDR3 is TGTGCCAGCAGCGTAGAGGCTAAGGTAATGAAGGAAAAACTGTTTTTT. Translating gives CASSVEAKVMKEKLFF.

The chain has TRBV7-9 and TRBJ2-5; the match to TRBD1 covers 7 bases. CDR1 and CDR2 (germline): SEHNR, FQNEAQ (reference sequence). V lost 5 bases and J lost 4; bases outside the gene matches: 10. The CDR3 runs 15 residues. The CDR3 here is CASSRTGERRETQYF. The CDR3 DNA reads as TGTGCCAGCAGCCGAACAGGGGAACGACGAGAGACCCAGTACTTC.

The genes are TRBV4-3 and TRBJ2-1; TRBD2 agrees at 9 bases. The CDR3 is 17 residues long. In germline, CDR1 is LGHNA, CDR2 YSLEER. With 0 bases clipped from V and 5 bases from J, the junction kept 8 bases outside the gene matches. The CDR3 sequence is CASSQDTGTSRNNEQFF. The CDR3, as DNA: TGCGCCAGCAGCCAAGACACCGGGACTAGCCGTAACAATGAGCAGTTCTTC.

CDR3 bases: TGCGCCAGCAGCCCCTACGGAGATACGCAGTATTTT. It is translated as CASSPYGDTQYF. This chain connects TRBV4-1 to TRBJ2-3; D unresolved. The ends were cut back, 4 bases at V and 5 bases at J, with 7 bases in the middle. The CDR3 is 12 amino acids. Germline-derived CDR1 and CDR2 are MGHRA and YSYEKL.

This rearrangement joins TRBV9 to TRBJ2-7; 7 nucleotides agree with TRBD2. The CDR3 runs 14 residues. V lost 2 bases and J lost 2; bases outside the gene matches: 4. Germline CDR1 reads SGDLS; CDR2 reads YYNGEE. The CDR3 is CASSVRDYPYEQYF. CDR3 nucleotides: TGTGCCAGCAGCGTCCGGGACTACCCCTACGAGCAGTACTTC.

The gene calls are TRBV14 and TRBJ2-7, with D perhaps matching TRBD1 (5 bases). The CDR3 sequence is 13 residues long. CDR1 is SGHDN and CDR2 is FVKESK in the germline V gene. V was shortened by 0 bases and J by 5 bases, with 8 bases between the two germline ends. The CDR3 DNA reads TGTGCCAGCAGCCAAGAAGTCAGGGACGAGCAGTACTTC. Translating it yields CASSQEVRDEQYF. The full variable domain, its missing parts supplied by reference TRBV14 and TRBJ2-7, is EAGVTQFPSHSVIEKGQTVTLRCDPISGHDNLYWYRRVMGKEIKFLLHFVKESKQDESGMPNNRFLAERTGGTYSTLKVQPAELEDSGVYFCASSQEVRDEQYFGPGTRLTVT.

The rearrangement links TRBV7-9 to TRBJ2-7; D not certain. Germline assignment: CDR1 SEHNR and CDR2 FQNEAQ (reference sequence). V lost 5 bases to trimming and J lost 1 base, with 3 bases between them. The CDR3 is 11 residues long. CDR3 sequence (DNA): TGTGCCAGCAGCCATTCCTACGAGCAGTACTTC. Residues: CASSHSYEQYF. Complete variable domain (other parts from reference TRBV7-9 and TRBJ2-7): DTGVSQNPRHKITKRGQNVTFRCDPISEHNRLYWYRQTLGQGPEFLTYFQNEAQLEKSRLLSDRFSAERPKGSFSTLEIQRTEQGDSAMYLCASSHSYEQYFGPGTRLTVT.

The genes are TRBV6-6 and TRBJ1-1; D is undetermined. Trimming pared 2 bases from V and 0 bases from J, leaving 4 bases between. CDR3 length: 13 residues. Germline V gene data show CDR1 as MNHNY and CDR2 as SVGAGI (reference sequence). This chain's CDR3 is CASSYTMNTEAFF. The CDR3 region has the DNA TGTGCCAGCAGTTACACAATGAACACTGAAGCTTTCTTT.